This TCR beta chain came from a study of human T cells and chemical hapten exposure. Overall study: Small discrepancies in pooled library volume mainly accounted for the varying TCR yields per sample.

This clonotype was seen more than once but under ten times. Germline CDR1 and CDR2: MNHEY and SMNVEV (reference sequence). This CDR3 has 13 residues. Trimming pared 8 bases from V and 1 base from J, leaving 11 bases between. TCRdb re-analysed the RACE reads in MiXCR, keeping a single row per CDR3 protein. The sample includes just under 350,000 distinct CDR3 sequences, around 7% of them seen just once. Documented time point: patch test 1, 2 weeks after DPC sensitization. Documented treatment: therapeutic diphenylcyclopropenone sensitization with weekly scalp DPC. The study enrolled 18 to 70-year-old alopecia patients suitable for DPC.

This clonotype was sampled from a woman under 30 with alopecia areata. Some clones in this sample may be carry-over from other donors' samples. The chain has TRBV27 and TRBJ1-1, with D possibly matching TRBD1 (5 bases). Specimen: whole blood, collected in connection with sensitization to the hapten diphenylcyclopropenone (DPC). The CDR3 DNA follows: TGTGCCAGCCAGGGCTGGACGAACACTGAAGCTTTCTTT. Translating it yields CASQGWTNTEAFF.